The subject of this entry is one T cell receptor beta chain. This receptor's antigen is unknown. Base qualities are not provided; no much larger clone lies one nucleotide away. The entry originates in a study of radiotherapy plus CTLA-4 blockade in lung cancer listed by TCRdb under 2018. Describing the broader study: Among enrolled patients, around 20% had an objective response and 25% to 35% reached disease control. Results and caveats for the whole study, not just this receptor: The strongest predictors of response were reported to be early dynamic shifts in blood T cell clones along with a rise in serum interferon-beta following radiation. TCR clones derived from tumors expanded in peripheral blood after treatment with radiotherapy and ipilimumab.

Preparation of the library involved the immunoSEQ multiplex PCR assay. As stored in TCRdb, this immuneACCESS dataset retains in-frame rearrangements with V and J assigned. A fraction of the clones does not appear; measured against another copy, unresolved V genes explain less than half of the discrepancy, and the remainder lacks a known reason. The sample has 35,000 to 55,000 clones on record, roughly three quarters of them singletons. The ten top clones hold approximately 2.4% of the sample. In this study, focal radiation therapy paired with CTLA-4 blockade (ipilimumab) was tested in patients who had chemo-refractory metastatic non-small-cell lung cancer. Compared with germline, V lacks 1 base and J lacks 7 bases; bases without a gene match: 12. CDR3 length: 16 amino acids, cysteine to phenylalanine. Only the CDR3 region is kept as DNA, spanning 48 bases read in frame from base 1. In the germline V gene, CDR1 corresponds to KGHSY and CDR2 to FQNENV.

Sample: peripheral blood, taken from a patient treated with radiotherapy plus ipilimumab. The sequence derives from a human donor with non-small cell lung cancer whose response to radiotherapy plus ipilimumab could not be evaluated. The V gene is TRBV16 and the J gene is TRBJ1-2; 7 junctional bases match TRBD1. The CDR3 region reads CASSQLVTGRPGGYTF. The base sequence is TGTGCCAGCAGCCAATTGGTGACAGGGAGGCCCGGTGGCTACACCTTC.